The next 25 T cell receptor beta chains were all read from a single sample in a study of PD-1 blockade in classical Hodgkin lymphoma (dated by TCRdb to about 2020). Libraries were built with the immunoSEQ multiplex PCR assay. Held by TCRdb, this immuneACCESS table contains in-frame sequences only and omits some clones. Under half of the omission traces to an unresolved V gene where checked; the cause of the rest is unknown. The table for this sample lists 12,000 or so clones; about 82% of them were counted only once. Jointly, the top ten make up around 27% of the sample. The meaning of the sample's time point label: cycle 1 day 1 (C1D1), immediately before nivolumab initiation. All trial patients had relapsed after autologous stem cell transplantation, with cohorts A, B and C differing in prior brentuximab vedotin exposure. Sequences were derived from peripheral blood mononuclear cells (PBMCs), sampled at baseline. These TCRs come from a human donor with classical Hodgkin lymphoma.

This chain joins TRBV4-3 and TRBJ2-1, with 8 bases lining up with TRBD1. The CDR3 covers 16 residues. The V gene end was trimmed by 0 bases and the J gene end by 7 bases; junction bases not matched to a gene: 8. Germline assignment: CDR1 LGHNA and CDR2 YSLEER. CDR3 nucleotides: TGCGCCAGCAGCCAAGATTGGGCAGGGGGCTTTAATGAGCAGTTCTTC. Residues: CASSQDWAGGFNEQFF.

The table lists this clone with a count of one. The chain uses TRBV27 and TRBJ2-3; 11 nucleotides line up with TRBD2. The trim removed 5 bases at V and 4 bases at J, leaving 17 bases unmatched. CDR3 length: 19 residues. Germline V lookup: CDR1 MNHEY, CDR2 SMNVEV (reference sequence). In DNA form, the CDR3 reads TGTGCCAGCAGTCCGTTATTAGCGGGGGGGCTGGGTGGGGCAGATACGCAGTATTTT. Protein: CASSPLLAGGLGGADTQYF.

This clone was detected a few times. The CDR3 reads CAWSVRQGAYEQYF. The CDR3 nucleotides are TGTGCCTGGAGTGTACGACAGGGTGCCTACGAGCAGTACTTC. V gene TRBV30 combines with J gene TRBJ2-7; 7 bases match TRBD1. Germline V CDR1 and CDR2: GTSNPN, SVGIG (reference sequence). The CDR3 extends over 14 amino acids. J was trimmed by 2 bases and V by 0 bases; bases with no gene match: 4.

This chain links TRBV29-1 with TRBJ2-3; no clear D gene. V was clipped by 0 bases and J by 4 bases, with 11 bases between them. CDR3 length: 14 residues. The germline CDR1 and CDR2 sequences are SQVTM and ANQGSEA. CDR3 sequence (DNA): TGCAGCGTTGAAGATCCCCTGCGAGCAGATACGCAGTATTTT. Protein: CSVEDPLRADTQYF.

The CDR3 bases are TGTGCCAGCAGTTACTTCACCGGGACTAAAAAAGAGACCCAGTACTTC. It yields the protein CASSYFTGTKKETQYF. This chain joins TRBV6-6 and TRBJ2-5, with 7 bases lining up with TRBD2. The CDR3 sequence is 16 residues long. Germline V lookup: CDR1 MNHNY, CDR2 SVGAGI (reference sequence). Trimming at V came to 1 base and at J to 3 bases, leaving 8 bases not matched to a gene.

The chain uses TRBV19 and TRBJ2-5; 7 nucleotides match TRBD1. V shed 5 bases, J shed 1 base, and the junction held 10 bases outside the gene matches. CDR3 length: 16 residues. The germline CDR1 and CDR2 sequences are LNHDA and SQIVND (reference sequence). In DNA, the CDR3 is TGTGCCAGTAGTCCTTGGACAGGTCCCCTCCAAGAGACCCAGTACTTC. It encodes CASSPWTGPLQETQYF.

The gene calls are TRBV5-1 and TRBJ1-1; D is perhaps TRBD1 (5 bases). This CDR3 has 14 amino acids. The V gene lost 3 bases and the J gene lost 0 bases, with 9 bases spanning the gap. Germline V gene data show CDR1 as SGHRS and CDR2 as YFSETQ. The CDR3 sequence: CASSSRAMNTEAFF. DNA for the CDR3: TGCGCCAGCAGCTCCAGGGCCATGAACACTGAAGCTTTCTTT.

This chain joins TRBV5-1 and TRBJ2-1; 11 bases map to TRBD2. V lost 2 bases to trimming and J lost 5 bases; unmatched junction nucleotides: 9. CDR3 length: 17 amino acids. Germline-derived CDR1 and CDR2 are SGHRS and YFSETQ. CDR3 sequence (DNA): TGCGCCAGCAGCTTTCGGATTGCTAGCGGGAGGAACAATGAGCAGTTCTTC. Amino acid sequence: CASSFRIASGRNNEQFF.

By sample share, this clone is medium-sized. The genes are TRBV27 and TRBJ1-2, with D hard to call. The V and J ends lost 0 bases and 2 bases respectively, with 7 bases between them. The CDR3 is 14 residues long. Germline values: CDR1 MNHEY, CDR2 SMNVEV (reference sequence). This chain's CDR3 is CASSLSTQNYGYTF. The CDR3 coding sequence is TGTGCCAGCAGTTTATCGACGCAGAACTATGGCTACACCTTC.

The chain is built from TRBV7-9 and TRBJ2-3; D perhaps matches TRBD1 (5 bases). Germline CDR1 reads SEHNR; CDR2 reads FQNEAQ (reference sequence). The CDR3 sequence is 14 residues long. Trimming pared 6 bases from V and 0 bases from J, leaving 10 bases between. In nucleotides, the CDR3 is TGTGCCAGCAGTTACGGACAAAGCACAGATACGCAGTATTTT. Its translation: CASSYGQSTDTQYF. The variable domain in full, completed from reference TRBV7-9 and TRBJ2-3, reads DTGVSQNPRHKITKRGQNVTFRCDPISEHNRLYWYRQTLGQGPEFLTYFQNEAQLEKSRLLSDRFSAERPKGSFSTLEIQRTEQGDSAMYLCASSYGQSTDTQYFGPGTRLTVL.

The V call is TRBV5-4, the J call TRBJ2-2, with 7 positions matching TRBD1. Trimming took 2 bases from V and 4 from J; bases not matched to a gene: 5. Germline CDR1 SGHNT, CDR2 YYREEE (reference sequence). The CDR3 runs to 15 residues. As DNA, the CDR3 is TGTGCCAGCAGCTTAGAGGGGGCGAGCACCGGGGAGCTGTTTTTT. Its protein product is CASSLEGASTGELFF.

J is TRBJ1-5 and V is TRBV19; D is unresolved. This CDR3 comprises 14 residues. Deletions cut 1 base from V and 1 base from J, with 5 bases between. The germline V gene has CDR1 LNHDA and CDR2 SQIVND (reference sequence). The CDR3 here is CASSIGGSNQPQHF. Written as DNA, the CDR3 is TGTGCCAGTAGTATAGGAGGGAGCAATCAGCCCCAGCATTTT.

The rearrangement links TRBV9 to TRBJ2-5; 9 bases align to TRBD2. Trimming at V came to 0 bases and at J to 5 bases, leaving 8 bases not matched to a gene. This CDR3 spans 16 amino acids. Germline CDR1 reads SGDLS; CDR2 reads YYNGEE. CDR3 amino acids: CASSVGIAGAGETQYF. The CDR3 DNA reads as TGTGCCAGCAGCGTAGGAATAGCGGGAGCGGGTGAGACCCAGTACTTC. The full variable domain, rest sourced from reference TRBV9 and TRBJ2-5, is DSGVTQTPKHLITATGQRVTLRCSPRSGDLSVYWYQQSLDQGLQFLIQYYNGEERAKGNILERFSAQQFPDLHSELNLSSLELGDSALYFCASSVGIAGAGETQYFGPGTRLLVL.

This chain uses TRBV30 with TRBJ2-1; 8 nucleotides agree with TRBD2. The germline V gene encodes CDR1 GTSNPN and CDR2 SVGIG (reference sequence). This CDR3 region has 14 residues. With 3 bases clipped from V and 4 bases from J, the junction kept 5 bases outside the gene matches. The CDR3 DNA follows: TGTGCCTGGAGACCTAGCGGGCAGTACAATGAGCAGTTCTTC. Protein product: CAWRPSGQYNEQFF.

In DNA form, the CDR3 reads TGTGCCAGCAGCCAAGGCGGGGCCTCTGGGGCCAACGTCCTGACTTTC. This gives the protein CASSQGGASGANVLTF. This chain joins TRBV4-2 and TRBJ2-6; possible D gene TRBD2, 6 bases. V was shortened by 1 base and J by 0 bases, with 7 bases between the two germline ends. Germline CDR1 LGHNA, CDR2 YNFKEQ. The CDR3 has 16 amino acids.

Only one count was recorded for this clone. The chain combines TRBV23-1 with TRBJ2-3; D may be TRBD1 (6 bases). TRBV23-1 is an open reading frame, and its role is uncertain. Trimming left V 7 bases short and J 6 bases short, with 8 bases between. CDR3 length: 11 residues. In nucleotides, the CDR3 is TGCGCCAGCAACCAGGGGGATACGCAGTATTTT. It codes for CASNQGDTQYF.

The chain links TRBV5-6 to TRBJ1-6; D possibly corresponds to TRBD1 (5 bases). V lost 2 bases and J 5 bases, leaving 14 bases between the germline ends. The CDR3 runs to 16 residues. CDR1 and CDR2 (germline): SGHDT, YYEEEE. The CDR3 sequence is CASSLRRQNNNSPLHF. The CDR3 DNA reads as TGTGCCAGCAGCTTACGACGACAGAACAATAATTCACCCCTCCACTTT.

This clone was detected only a few times. The rearrangement joins TRBV6-5 to TRBJ1-6; no firm D call. The CDR3 is 13 amino acids. Trimming removed 8 bases at V and 7 bases at J, with 12 bases between. Germline loops: CDR1 MNHEY, CDR2 SVGAGI. The CDR3 spells CASREGGNSPLHF. The CDR3 DNA sequence: TGTGCCAGCCGGGAGGGAGGGAATTCACCCCTCCACTTT.

The V call is TRBV5-1, the J call TRBJ1-2, with TRBD1 matching 7 bases. Germline V gene sequence: CDR1 SGHRS, CDR2 YFSETQ. The CDR3 loop spans 13 amino acids. J was trimmed by 4 bases and V by 7 bases; bases with no gene match: 7. The CDR3 DNA reads TGCGCCAGCCGGGACAGACCAATCTATGGCTACACCTTC. It yields the protein CASRDRPIYGYTF.

In this sample, this clone turned up a few times. This chain connects TRBV6-5 to TRBJ2-7, with D hard to call. The CDR3 is 13 amino acids. Trimming pared 5 bases from V and 3 bases from J, leaving 11 bases between. CDR1 MNHEY and CDR2 SVGAGI come from the germline V gene. The CDR3 region has the DNA TGTGCCAGCAGTGAAGGCCCTAACTACGAGCAGTACGTC. Translated: CASSEGPNYEQYV.

This clone was counted only a few times. The chain couples TRBV5-1 to TRBJ1-3, with unresolved D. Germline loops: CDR1 SGHRS, CDR2 YFSETQ. V lost 0 bases and J 4 bases, leaving 5 bases between the germline ends. This CDR3 has 13 residues. As DNA, the CDR3 is TGCGCCAGCAGCTTGGGAGGCGGAAACACCATATATTTT. It is translated as CASSLGGGNTIYF.

The table lists this clone with a count of one. The chain links TRBV6-6 to TRBJ1-5; D is unresolved. This CDR3 is built from 13 residues. Germline V lookup: CDR1 MNHNY, CDR2 SVGAGI (reference sequence). V lost 4 bases and J lost 3, with 7 bases in between. The CDR3 loop is CASSFLLNQPQHF. CDR3 in DNA: TGTGCCAGCAGTTTTCTTCTCAATCAGCCCCAGCATTTT.

The V call is TRBV7-6, the J call TRBJ2-3; 8 bases fit TRBD2. The germline gives CDR1 SGHVS, CDR2 FNYEAQ. The CDR3 loop spans 17 amino acids. Trimming took 1 base from V and 4 from J; bases not matched to a gene: 10. CDR3 sequence reads: CASSLGVGTRGADTQYF. CDR3 DNA sequence: TGTGCCAGCAGCTTAGGAGTCGGGACTAGGGGGGCAGATACGCAGTATTTT.

The genes are TRBV4-3 and TRBJ2-2; D is uncertain. Germline V gene sequence: CDR1 LGHNA, CDR2 YSLEER. The CDR3 has 16 amino acids. The V end was cut by 0 bases, the J end by 1 base, with 9 bases between. The CDR3 spells CASSQDYSWNTGELFF. CDR3 DNA sequence: TGCGCCAGCAGCCAAGATTACAGTTGGAACACCGGGGAGCTGTTTTTT.

The chain employs TRBV5-1 and TRBJ2-3, with D unresolved. Per germline, CDR1 SGHRS and CDR2 YFSETQ. Trimming took 0 bases from V and 0 from J, leaving 8 bases between them. This CDR3 is 15 amino acids long. In nucleotides, the CDR3 is TGCGCCAGCAGCTTGGACCCAACGAGCACAGATACGCAGTATTTT. Translating it yields CASSLDPTSTDTQYF.